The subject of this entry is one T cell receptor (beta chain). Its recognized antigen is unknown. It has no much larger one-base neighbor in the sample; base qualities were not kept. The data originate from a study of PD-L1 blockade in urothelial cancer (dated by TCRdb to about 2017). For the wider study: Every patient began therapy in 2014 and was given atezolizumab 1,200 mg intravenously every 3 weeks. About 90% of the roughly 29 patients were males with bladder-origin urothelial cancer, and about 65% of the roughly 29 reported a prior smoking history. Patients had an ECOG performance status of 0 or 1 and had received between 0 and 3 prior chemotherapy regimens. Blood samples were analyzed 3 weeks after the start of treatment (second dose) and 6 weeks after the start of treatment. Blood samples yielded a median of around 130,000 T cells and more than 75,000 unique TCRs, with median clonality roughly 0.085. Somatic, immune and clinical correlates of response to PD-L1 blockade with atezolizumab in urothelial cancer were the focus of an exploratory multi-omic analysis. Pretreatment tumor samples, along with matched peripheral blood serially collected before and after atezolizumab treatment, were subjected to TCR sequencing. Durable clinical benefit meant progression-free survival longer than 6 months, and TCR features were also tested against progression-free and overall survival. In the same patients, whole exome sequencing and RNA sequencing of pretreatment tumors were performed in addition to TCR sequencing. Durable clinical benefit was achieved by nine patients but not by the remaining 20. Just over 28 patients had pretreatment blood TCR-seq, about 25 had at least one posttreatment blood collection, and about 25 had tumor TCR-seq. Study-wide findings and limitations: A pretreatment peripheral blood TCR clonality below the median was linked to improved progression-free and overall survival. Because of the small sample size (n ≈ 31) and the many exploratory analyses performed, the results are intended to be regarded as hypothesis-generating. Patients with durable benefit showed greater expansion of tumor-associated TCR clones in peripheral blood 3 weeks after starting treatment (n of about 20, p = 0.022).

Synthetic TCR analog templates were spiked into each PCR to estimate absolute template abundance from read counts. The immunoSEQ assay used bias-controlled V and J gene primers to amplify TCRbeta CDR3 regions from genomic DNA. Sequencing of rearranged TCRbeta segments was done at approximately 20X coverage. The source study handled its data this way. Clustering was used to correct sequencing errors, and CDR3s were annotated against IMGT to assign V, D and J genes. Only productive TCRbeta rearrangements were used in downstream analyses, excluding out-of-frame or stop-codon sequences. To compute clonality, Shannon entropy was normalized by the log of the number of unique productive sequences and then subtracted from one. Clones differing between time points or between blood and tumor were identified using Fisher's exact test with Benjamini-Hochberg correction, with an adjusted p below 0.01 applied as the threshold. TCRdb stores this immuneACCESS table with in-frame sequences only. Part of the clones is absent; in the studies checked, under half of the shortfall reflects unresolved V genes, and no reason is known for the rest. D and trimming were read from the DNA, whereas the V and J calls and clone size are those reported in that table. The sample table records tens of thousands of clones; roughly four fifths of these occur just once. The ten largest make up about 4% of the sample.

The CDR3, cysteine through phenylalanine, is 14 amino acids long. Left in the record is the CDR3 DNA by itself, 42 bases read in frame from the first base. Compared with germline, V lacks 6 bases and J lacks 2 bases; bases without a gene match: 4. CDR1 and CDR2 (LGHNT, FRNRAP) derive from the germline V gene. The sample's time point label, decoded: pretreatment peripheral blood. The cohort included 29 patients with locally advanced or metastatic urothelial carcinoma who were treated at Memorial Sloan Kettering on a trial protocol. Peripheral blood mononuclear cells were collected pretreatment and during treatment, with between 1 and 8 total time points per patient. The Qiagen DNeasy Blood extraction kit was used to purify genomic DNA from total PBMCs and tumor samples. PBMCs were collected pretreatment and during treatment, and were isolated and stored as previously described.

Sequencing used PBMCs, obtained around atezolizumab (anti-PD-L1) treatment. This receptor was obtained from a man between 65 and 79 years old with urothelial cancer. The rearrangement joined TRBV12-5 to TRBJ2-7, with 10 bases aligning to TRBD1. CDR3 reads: CASGTGQGAYEQYF. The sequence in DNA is TGTGCTAGTGGCACCGGACAGGGGGCCTACGAGCAGTACTTC.